This is a list of T cell receptor beta chains from one sample in a study of blood T cells in healthy people across ages. MiXCR was run by TCRdb on the 5' RACE reads, yielding one entry per CDR3 protein. The sample consists of 2 million or so distinct CDR3 sequences, about 50% of them appearing once. Sequencing was done on a sample of blood. The receptor source for this set is a woman between 35 and 50 years old in good health. The CDR3 runs from the conserved cysteine through the conserved F or W. A D gene is named only where the DNA matches it firmly. Rows give clone size only sometimes, using once, few, many, or a class for an expanded clone.

CASSLGQAQISTDTQYF	TGCGCCAGCAGCTTGGGACAGGCCCAAATTAGCACAGATACGCAGTATTTT	TRBJ2-3	TRBV5-1	17	NA	NA
CASSLQPPDVSSYGYTF	TGTGCCAGCAGCTTACAGCCTCCGGACGTCTCGTCCTATGGCTACACCTTC	TRBJ1-2	TRBV7-2	17	NA	NA
CASSQDSRVRYGYTF	TGTGCCAGCAGCCAAGATTCCAGGGTTCGCTATGGCTACACCTTC	TRBJ1-2	TRBV4-2	15	NA	NA
CASSLRGAPADYGYTF	TGTGCCAGCAGTCTCCGAGGTGCCCCGGCGGACTATGGCTACACCTTC	TRBJ1-2	TRBV12-3/TRBV12-4	16	NA	NA
CASSAQGTGMSNQPQHF	TGTGCCAGCAGCGCACAGGGGACGGGGATGAGCAATCAGCCCCAGCATTTT	TRBJ1-5	TRBV21-1	17	NA	NA
CASSSLPLSGNTIYF	TGTGCCAGCAGCTCGCTACCCCTCTCTGGAAACACCATATATTTT	TRBJ1-3	TRBV7-2	15	NA	NA
CASSGFQETQYF	TGCGCCAGCAGCGGGTTCCAAGAGACCCAGTACTTC	TRBJ2-5	TRBV5-1	12	NA	NA
CASSGAGGQNYEQYF	TGCGCCAGCAGCGGCGCCGGGGGACAGAACTACGAGCAGTACTTC	TRBJ2-7	TRBV5-1	15	NA	NA
CASSTRQGTTDTQYF	TGTGCCAGCAGTACGCGACAGGGAACCACAGATACGCAGTATTTT	TRBJ2-3	TRBV27	15	NA	TRBD1
CASSERVSGGAAYNEQFF	TGCGCCAGCAGTGAGCGTGTTAGCGGGGGAGCGGCCTACAATGAGCAGTTCTTC	TRBJ2-1	TRBV10-1	18	few	TRBD2
CASSAPLEEGETQYF	TGTGCCAGCAGCGCTCCCCTCGAGGAGGGAGAGACCCAGTACTTC	TRBJ2-5	TRBV9	15	NA	NA
CASSRQGHTEAFF	TGTGCCAGCAGTCGTCAGGGGCACACTGAAGCTTTCTTT	TRBJ1-1	TRBV2	13	NA	NA
CASRSGQVNYGYTF	TGTGCCAGCCGTTCCGGGCAGGTTAACTATGGCTACACCTTC	TRBJ1-2	TRBV7-9	14	NA	NA
CASRRTGRGTGELFF	TGTGCCAGCAGGAGGACAGGGCGAGGCACCGGGGAGCTGTTTTTT	TRBJ2-2	TRBV2	15	NA	TRBD1
CASSQDAQGSGANVLTF	TGCGCCAGCAGCCAAGATGCCCAGGGCTCTGGGGCCAACGTCCTGACTTTC	TRBJ2-6	TRBV4-1	17	few	NA
CASSFGGGHTDTQYF	TGTGCCAGCAGTTTTGGGGGGGGGCACACAGATACGCAGTATTTT	TRBJ2-3	TRBV12-3/TRBV12-4	15	NA	NA
CASSFRLLGATPEAFF	TGTGCCAGCAGCTTTAGGTTATTGGGGGCAACTCCTGAAGCTTTCTTT	TRBJ1-1	TRBV7-2	16	NA	NA
CATSVMGRNEQFF	TGTGCCACCAGTGTGATGGGGCGGAATGAGCAGTTCTTC	TRBJ2-1	TRBV24-1	13	NA	NA
CASSLNAGATEAFF	TGTGCCAGCAGTTTAAACGCAGGGGCCACTGAAGCTTTCTTT	TRBJ1-1	TRBV12-3/TRBV12-4	14	NA	NA
CASSSSPQSYQFF	TGTGCCAGCAGTTCATCACCACAGTCCTACCAGTTCTTC	TRBJ2-1	TRBV28	13	NA	NA
CASSSIGGVVTDTQYF	TGTGCCAGCAGTTCCATAGGGGGGGTTGTCACAGATACGCAGTATTTT	TRBJ2-3	TRBV6-2/TRBV6-3	16	once	NA
CASSPPRGVDTQYF	TGTGCCAGCTCACCACCCAGGGGTGTGGATACGCAGTATTTT	TRBJ2-3	TRBV18	14	NA	NA
CASSNGRMNTEAFF	TGCGCCAGCAGCAATGGACGGATGAACACTGAAGCTTTCTTT	TRBJ1-1	TRBV5-1	14	NA	NA
CANLAGRTDTQYF	TGTGCCAACCTAGCGGGGCGCACAGATACGCAGTATTTT	TRBJ2-3	TRBV2	13	NA	TRBD2
CASSYARQAEPNYGYTF	TGTGCCAGCAGTTACGCGCGACAGGCCGAGCCCAACTATGGCTACACCTTC	TRBJ1-2	TRBV6-5	17	NA	NA
CSATQRGGDTGELFF	TGCAGCGCCACTCAGCGCGGGGGGGACACCGGGGAGCTGTTTTTT	TRBJ2-2	TRBV29-1	15	once	TRBD2
CASSQGEAWKNTEAFF	TGTGCCAGCAGCCAAGGCGAGGCCTGGAAGAACACTGAAGCTTTCTTT	TRBJ1-1	TRBV4-2	16	NA	NA
CASRRTSGGSNEQFF	TGTGCCAGCAGGCGGACTAGCGGGGGCTCGAATGAGCAGTTCTTC	TRBJ2-1	TRBV2	15	NA	TRBD2
CASSLSRRTLSTDTQYF	TGTGCCAGCAGCTTAAGTAGGAGGACGTTATCAACAGATACGCAGTATTTT	TRBJ2-3	TRBV7-3	17	once	NA
CSGWTDKDGYTF	TGCAGCGGATGGACAGACAAAGATGGCTACACCTTC	TRBJ1-2	TRBV29-1	12	NA	NA
CASSQRGLAGDESYNEQFF	TGTGCCAGCAGCCAAAGGGGACTAGCGGGGGATGAATCCTACAATGAGCAGTTCTTC	TRBJ2-1	TRBV4-2	19	NA	TRBD2
CASSLGGGLRTDTQYF	TGCGCCAGCAGCTTGGGGGGGGGATTACGCACAGATACGCAGTATTTT	TRBJ2-3	TRBV5-1	16	NA	TRBD2
CSARKDGGVGETQYF	TGCAGTGCCCGTAAGGACGGGGGGGTAGGAGAGACCCAGTACTTC	TRBJ2-5	TRBV20-1	15	NA	TRBD2
CSAYAGSNMNTEAFF	TGCAGTGCTTACGCGGGGAGTAACATGAACACTGAAGCTTTCTTT	TRBJ1-1	TRBV20-1	15	once	NA
CASSSEKNIQYF	TGCGCCAGCAGCTCGGAGAAAAACATTCAGTACTTC	TRBJ2-4	TRBV5-1	12	few	NA
CASSAWTGDNYGYTF	TGTGCCAGCAGTGCGTGGACAGGCGATAACTATGGCTACACCTTC	TRBJ1-2	TRBV28	15	NA	TRBD1